Listed below are T cell receptor beta chains from one sample, sequenced in a study of T cell repertoires in cytomegalovirus infection. The antigens these receptors bind are not known. TCRdb redid the calling of the reads with MiXCR, one entry per CDR3 protein. Counted here are 110,000 to 150,000 distinct CDR3 sequences, 32% occurring once; the ten biggest clones make up about 50%. The sample was CD8+ T cells from cultured PBMCs, taken from culture after CMV antigen stimulation. The receptor source for this set is a human donor in good health (CMV status not recorded). Some clones in this sample may be carry-over from other donors' samples. Both conserved end residues are part of each CDR3. Fields, in order: D gene, J gene, clone size, V gene, CDR3 DNA, CDR3 protein. A D gene is named only where the DNA matches it firmly. Expanded clones are given a class, and other clones once, few, many or no size at all.

D: .
J: TRBJ2-4
size: .
V: TRBV9
DNA: TGTGCCAGCAGCCCATGGGACGAAAAAAACATTCAGTACTTC
CDR3: CASSPWDEKNIQYF

D: TRBD2
J: TRBJ2-1
size: few
V: TRBV12-3/TRBV12-4
DNA: TGTGCCAGCAGTTCTTTTGGGGGGGTATACAATGAGCAGTTCTTC
CDR3: CASSSFGGVYNEQFF

D: .
J: TRBJ2-1
size: .
V: TRBV4-2
DNA: TGTGCCAGCAGCCCTCACAAGGCTAGCAATAATGAGCAGTTCTTC
CDR3: CASSPHKASNNEQFF

D: .
J: TRBJ2-5
size: .
V: TRBV27
DNA: TGTGCCAGCAGTGGACGGGGAGCAAGTTCCCAAGAGACCCAGTACTTC
CDR3: CASSGRGASSQETQYF

D: TRBD1
J: TRBJ2-7
size: .
V: TRBV19
DNA: TGTGCCAGTAGTATGGGACAGCTCTACGAGCAGTACTTC
CDR3: CASSMGQLYEQYF

D: .
J: TRBJ1-2
size: many
V: TRBV7-9
DNA: TGTGCCAGCCTAGGGGATGTGGGTGTCGGCTATGGCTACACCTTC
CDR3: CASLGDVGVGYGYTF

D: TRBD2
J: TRBJ2-1
size: .
V: TRBV4-1
DNA: TGCGCCAGCAGCCCAACCGGGACTAGGGTCAATGAGCAGTTCTTC
CDR3: CASSPTGTRVNEQFF

D: .
J: TRBJ1-1
size: .
V: TRBV14
DNA: TGTGCCAGCAGCTCGCTGGGAACGGGGGAAGCTTTCTTT
CDR3: CASSSLGTGEAFF

D: .
J: TRBJ1-1
size: .
V: TRBV12-3/TRBV12-4
DNA: TGTGCCAGCAGTTCCCTAACCTGGACGTCCAACACTGAAGCTTTCTTT
CDR3: CASSSLTWTSNTEAFF

D: TRBD1
J: TRBJ1-6
size: .
V: TRBV12-3/TRBV12-4
DNA: TGTGCCAGCGGACCAGGGGGACATAATTCACCCCTCCACTTT
CDR3: CASGPGGHNSPLHF